Listed below are T cell receptor beta chains from one sample, sequenced in a study of blood T cell repertoires in COVID-19. The data were produced by immunoSEQ multiplex PCR, yet TCRdb's version contains in-frame clones alone and is incomplete. The sample records approximately 110,000 clones, around 82% being singletons. The sample taken for sequencing was peripheral blood. These receptors came from a human donor in a cohort sampled during active or convalescent COVID-19. Each CDR3 is given with its conserved first and last residue. Fields, in order: V gene, D gene, J gene, CDR3 protein. A D gene is named only where the DNA matches it firmly.

>TRBV19|-|TRBJ1-2
CASSIGGTMSSYTF
>TRBV7-9|TRBD1|TRBJ2-2
CASSSPGQGITGELFF
>TRBV21-1|-|TRBJ1-3
CASSKPGRTGVAGNTIYF
>TRBV11-2|-|TRBJ2-2
CASSSIWGGEGELFF
>TRBV29-1|-|TRBJ2-3
CSVQGFGTDTQYF
>TRBV18|-|TRBJ2-5
CASSLGQKETQYF
>TRBV4-1|-|TRBJ2-5
CASSQVQYGPAGQYF
>TRBV5-1|-|TRBJ1-5
CASSLAPPGGPGGYQPQHF
>TRBV3-1/TRBV3-2|-|TRBJ2-3
CASSQHREPLDADTQYF
>TRBV27|TRBD1|TRBJ1-6
CASSLGWTGDSPLHF
>TRBV30|TRBD1|TRBJ1-5
CAWSVQGGSNQPQHF
>TRBV19|-|TRBJ1-2
CASSIARERGYGYTF
>TRBV9|-|TRBJ1-5
CASSETDSNQPQHF
>TRBV14|TRBD1|TRBJ2-7
CASSPLTGSHEQYF
>TRBV28|-|TRBJ2-7
CASSFTGYYEQYF
>TRBV6-2/TRBV6-3|-|TRBJ2-2
CASSYTGTGELFF
>TRBV19|TRBD2|TRBJ2-4
CASSLSGGKNIQYF
>TRBV7-2|-|TRBJ2-1
CASSSTYGQFNEQFF
>TRBV14|-|TRBJ2-7
CASSQDRVPSEQYF
>TRBV6-2/TRBV6-3|TRBD1|TRBJ1-5
CASSWTGGFGQPQHF
>TRBV28|TRBD1|TRBJ1-2
CASSPGTARYGYTF
>TRBV19|TRBD1|TRBJ2-1
CASSRGGGEQFF